This T cell receptor beta chain came from a study of T-cell memory formation after mild COVID-19. Looking at the study overall: Across donors, TCR clusters were largely donor specific. Study findings and constraints: Of the contracting clones, CD4+ ones lay mainly in CM and EM, and CD8+ ones in EMRA. Day 37-peaking second-wave clones had unconfirmed SARS-CoV-2 specificity.

This clonotype was detected a few times. What it binds is unknown. Constant-segment primers served in 5'RACE that generated TCR alpha and TCR beta cDNA libraries bearing sample barcodes and UMIs. MiXCR, run by TCRdb on the 5' RACE reads, gives a single entry per CDR3 protein. Of 200,000 or so distinct CDR3 sequences in the sample, over 9% are singletons; the top ten hold 3.5%. This CDR3 has 16 amino acids. Germline CDR1 and CDR2: MNHEY and SVGAGI. V was pared by 2 bases and J by 7 bases, with 15 bases between. The rearrangement links TRBV6-5 to TRBJ1-6; D is possibly TRBD1 (5 bases). The specimen sequenced was PBMCs or a T cell subset sorted from them (not recorded which). The clonotype comes from a man younger than 30 who had mild COVID-19 (a few samples of this study predate the infection). Cell type and time point are not known. CDR3 coding DNA: TGTGCCAGCAGTTACGTGGTGAGGGGAGACAATTCACCCCTCCACTTT. Its translation is CASSYVVRGDNSPLHF.